The entry below gives a single T cell receptor (beta chain) sequence along with its context. The table came from immunoSEQ multiplex PCR; TCRdb's copy has only in-frame clones and leaves some out. The sample lists roughly 1,600,000 clones, approximately 98.5% occurring once. The data derive from a study of shared clonotypes between healthy human individuals. In germline, CDR1 is MGHDK, CDR2 SYGVNS. The V end was cut by 1 base, the J end by 8 bases, with 20 bases between. The CDR3 contains 16 residues. Sequenced material: naive CD4+ T cells sorted from blood. Subset of the sample: CD45RA+ positively selected. The V call is TRBV25-1, the J call TRBJ1-1, with D possibly being TRBD1 (5 bases). This TCR derives from a man aged 30 to 45 in good health. The CDR3 DNA reads TGTGCCAGCAGTGAATCCGCAGGGCGGGGGAAGTCAGAAGCTTTCTTT. Amino acids: CASSESAGRGKSEAFF. The full variable domain, in which reference TRBV25-1 and TRBJ1-1 provide the parts outside the CDR3, is EADIYQTPRYLVIGTGKKITLECSQTMGHDKMYWYQQDPGMELHLIHYSYGVNSTEKGDLSSESTVSRIRTEHFPLTLESARPSHTSQYLCASSESAGRGKSEAFFGQGTRLTVV.